The 15 T cell receptor beta chains below all came from one sample that was sequenced in a study of CXCR3-negative and CXCR3-positive naive CD8 T cells. The study's findings and limits: Naive cells with CXCR3 showed TRB CDR3s that were more hydrophobic than those in CXCR3-negative naive cells.

Libraries of TRB cDNA were made by 5' RACE and carried UMIs. TCRdb reprocessed the 5' RACE reads; each CDR3 protein has one entry and no DNA is given. This sample contains about 150,000 distinct CDR3 sequences. Their specific antigens are unknown. Sample: naive CXCR3+ CD8+ T cells from blood. Subset defined: CD45RO-CCR7+CD27+CD95- naive CD8+ T cells expressing CXCR3 (TNR3+). The origin of the receptors is a human donor in good health. Some clones in this sample may be carry-over from other donors' samples.

The CDR3 loop reads CSVGTWNTGELFF. The rearrangement links TRBV29-1 to TRBJ2-2; TCRdb outputs TRBD1, but without DNA this stays unchecked. Germline V gene sequence: CDR1 SQVTM, CDR2 ANQGSEA. The CDR3 extends over 13 amino acids.

The CDR3 sequence: CASSSIYEQYF. The chain uses TRBV6-2 or TRBV6-3 and TRBJ2-7. The CDR3 covers 11 residues. The germline V gene encodes CDR1 MNHEY and CDR2 SVGEGT.

The chain couples TRBV29-1 to TRBJ2-7. From germline, CDR1 is SQVTM and CDR2 ANQGSEA. The CDR3 is 14 amino acids. This chain's CDR3 is CSATSPKNSYEQYF.

This chain links TRBV30 with TRBJ2-1; no DNA is available, so the TRBD2 call from TCRdb remains unchecked. CDR1 and CDR2 (germline): GTSNPN, SVGIG (reference sequence). This CDR3 spans 15 amino acids. CDR3 in amino acids: CAWSVRKRGDNEQFF.

The chain carries TRBV7-2 and TRBJ2-3; TCRdb returns TRBD1, unconfirmable since there is no DNA. This CDR3 contains 15 residues. In germline, CDR1 is SGHTA, CDR2 FQGNSA. The CDR3 sequence is CASSDFSPRGDTQYF.

The chain uses TRBV5-1 and TRBJ2-7; lacking DNA, the TRBD1 call made by TCRdb goes unchecked. CDR1 is SGHRS and CDR2 is YFSETQ in the germline V gene. This CDR3 has 15 amino acids. CDR3 amino acids: CASSPLRQGVYEQYF.

This chain joins TRBV7-2 and TRBJ2-7; TCRdb's D call, TRBD1, is unchecked because there is no DNA. The CDR3 runs 14 residues. The V gene's germline CDR1 is SGHTA and CDR2 FQGNSA. The CDR3 sequence is CASSLTGQGVEQYF.

This sequence joins TRBV7-2 and TRBJ1-5; TCRdb names TRBD1, which stays unverified in the absence of DNA. The CDR3 is 14 residues long. Germline CDR1 is SGHTA and CDR2 is FQGNSA. CDR3 amino acids: CASSETVRGQPQHF.

The CDR3 loop reads CASRQGLAGLFTGELFF. V usage is TRBV5-6 and J usage is TRBJ2-2; TCRdb's assignment of TRBD2 cannot be checked, as there is no DNA. Per germline, CDR1 SGHDT and CDR2 YYEEEE. The length of the CDR3 is 17 residues.

The chain employs TRBV5-6 and TRBJ2-1; TCRdb lists TRBD2, though no DNA is available to test this call. Germline lookup yields CDR1 SGHDT and CDR2 YYEEEE. The CDR3 has 13 amino acids. The CDR3 reads CASSSGLVGEQFF.

The CDR3 reads CASSSGGAWNEQFF. The rearrangement joins TRBV12-3 or TRBV12-4 to TRBJ2-1; as DNA is missing, the TRBD2 call by TCRdb cannot be tested. This CDR3 spans 14 amino acids.

The chain uses TRBV27 and TRBJ1-2; TCRdb designates TRBD1, a call that cannot be tested without DNA. Germline-derived CDR1 and CDR2 are MNHEY and SMNVEV (reference sequence). The CDR3 contains 14 residues. The CDR3 region is CASANRGWGYGYTF.

The rearrangement links TRBV9 to TRBJ2-1; there is no DNA to check the TCRdb D call of TRBD1. Germline V CDR1 and CDR2: SGDLS, YYNGEE. The CDR3 runs 16 residues. The CDR3 here is CASSVAPLTGVDEQFF.

V gene TRBV6-5 combines with J gene TRBJ1-2; TCRdb outputs TRBD1, but without DNA this stays unchecked. The CDR3 contains 15 residues. Germline values: CDR1 MNHEY, CDR2 SVGAGI. The CDR3 protein is CASSYSGQGSYGYTF.

The rearrangement uses TRBV7-2 and TRBJ2-3; TCRdb selects TRBD2, and the lack of DNA leaves this call unchecked. Germline CDR1 reads SGHTA; CDR2 reads FQGNSA. The CDR3 runs 15 residues. CDR3 sequence reads: CASSFLAGVTDTQYF.